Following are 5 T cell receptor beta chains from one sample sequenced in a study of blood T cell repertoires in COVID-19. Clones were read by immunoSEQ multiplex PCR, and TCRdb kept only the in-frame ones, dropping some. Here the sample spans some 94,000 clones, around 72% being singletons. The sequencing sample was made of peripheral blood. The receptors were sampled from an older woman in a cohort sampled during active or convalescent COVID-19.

Written as DNA, the CDR3 is TGTGCCAGCCAAACGACGGGGGTCGTCACCGGGGAGCTGTTTTTT. Translated, it gives CASQTTGVVTGELFF. This sequence joins TRBV6-5 and TRBJ2-2; tentatively, D is TRBD2 (6 bases). Trimming pared 8 bases from V and 4 bases from J, leaving 17 bases between. CDR3 length equals 15 residues. CDR1 is MNHEY and CDR2 is SVGAGI in the germline V gene.

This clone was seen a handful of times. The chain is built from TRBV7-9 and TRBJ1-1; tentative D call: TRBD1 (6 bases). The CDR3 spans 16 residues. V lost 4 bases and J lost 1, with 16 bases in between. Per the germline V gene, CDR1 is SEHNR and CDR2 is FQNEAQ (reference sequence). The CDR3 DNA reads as TGTGCCAGCAGCTCGGACAGTAATTCAAAGAACACTGAAGCTTTCTTT. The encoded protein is CASSSDSNSKNTEAFF.

CDR3 nucleotide sequence: TGTGCCAGCAGTGGTCCGGCAACTAATGAAAAACTGTTTTTT. Amino acid sequence: CASSGPATNEKLFF. J is TRBJ1-4 and V is TRBV6-2 or TRBV6-3; D call uncertain. Trimming removed 5 bases from V and 0 bases from J, with 7 bases in between. CDR1 and CDR2 (germline): MNHEY, SVGEGT. The CDR3 has 14 amino acids.

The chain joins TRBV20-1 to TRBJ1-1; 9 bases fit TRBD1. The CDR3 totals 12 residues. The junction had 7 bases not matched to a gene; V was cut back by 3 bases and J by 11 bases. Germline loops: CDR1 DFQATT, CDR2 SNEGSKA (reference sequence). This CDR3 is CSASGDRDLAFF. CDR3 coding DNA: TGCAGTGCTAGTGGGGACAGGGACTTGGCTTTCTTT.

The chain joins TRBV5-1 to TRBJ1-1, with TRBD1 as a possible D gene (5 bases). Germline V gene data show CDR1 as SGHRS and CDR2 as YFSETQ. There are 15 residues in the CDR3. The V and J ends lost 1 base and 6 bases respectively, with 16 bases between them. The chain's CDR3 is CASSLQGRVVSEAFF. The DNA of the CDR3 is TGCGCCAGCAGCTTGCAGGGCAGGGTCGTATCTGAAGCTTTCTTT. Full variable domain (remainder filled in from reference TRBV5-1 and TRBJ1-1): KAGVTQTPRYLIKTRGQQVTLSCSPISGHRSVSWYQQTPGQGLQFLFEYFSETQRNKGNFPGRFSGRQFSNSRSEMNVSTLELGDSALYLCASSLQGRVVSEAFFGQGTRLTVV.